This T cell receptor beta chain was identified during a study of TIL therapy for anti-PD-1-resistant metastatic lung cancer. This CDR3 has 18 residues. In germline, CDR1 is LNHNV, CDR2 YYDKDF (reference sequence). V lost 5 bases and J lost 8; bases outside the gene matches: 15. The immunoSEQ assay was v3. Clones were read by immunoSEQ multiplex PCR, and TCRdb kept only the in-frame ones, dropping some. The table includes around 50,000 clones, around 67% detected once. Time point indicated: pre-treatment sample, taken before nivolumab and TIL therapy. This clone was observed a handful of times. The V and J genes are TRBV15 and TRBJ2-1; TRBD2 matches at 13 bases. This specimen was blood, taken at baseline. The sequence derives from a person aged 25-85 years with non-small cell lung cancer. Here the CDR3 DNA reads TGTGCCACCAGCGGGGGCTTGACGCGGACTAGCGGGGGCGATGAGCAGTTCTTC. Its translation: CATSGGLTRTSGGDEQFF.